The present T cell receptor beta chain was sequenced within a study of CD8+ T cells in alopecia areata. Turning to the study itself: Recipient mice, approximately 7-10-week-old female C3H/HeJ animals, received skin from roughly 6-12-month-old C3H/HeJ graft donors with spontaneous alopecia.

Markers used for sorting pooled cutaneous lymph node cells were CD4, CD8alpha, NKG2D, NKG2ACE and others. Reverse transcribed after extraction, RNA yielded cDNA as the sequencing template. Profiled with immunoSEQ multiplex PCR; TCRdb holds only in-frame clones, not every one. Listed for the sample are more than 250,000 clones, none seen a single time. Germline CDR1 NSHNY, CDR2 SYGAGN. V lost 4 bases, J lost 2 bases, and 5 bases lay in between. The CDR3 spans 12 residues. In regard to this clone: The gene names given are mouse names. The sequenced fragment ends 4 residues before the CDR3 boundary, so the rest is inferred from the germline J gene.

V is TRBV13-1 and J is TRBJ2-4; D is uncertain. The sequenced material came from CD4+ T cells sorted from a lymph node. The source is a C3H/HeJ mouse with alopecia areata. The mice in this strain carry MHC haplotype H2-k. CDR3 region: CASSLHQNTLYF. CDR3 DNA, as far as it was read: TGTGCCAGCAGTCTGCATCAAAAC.